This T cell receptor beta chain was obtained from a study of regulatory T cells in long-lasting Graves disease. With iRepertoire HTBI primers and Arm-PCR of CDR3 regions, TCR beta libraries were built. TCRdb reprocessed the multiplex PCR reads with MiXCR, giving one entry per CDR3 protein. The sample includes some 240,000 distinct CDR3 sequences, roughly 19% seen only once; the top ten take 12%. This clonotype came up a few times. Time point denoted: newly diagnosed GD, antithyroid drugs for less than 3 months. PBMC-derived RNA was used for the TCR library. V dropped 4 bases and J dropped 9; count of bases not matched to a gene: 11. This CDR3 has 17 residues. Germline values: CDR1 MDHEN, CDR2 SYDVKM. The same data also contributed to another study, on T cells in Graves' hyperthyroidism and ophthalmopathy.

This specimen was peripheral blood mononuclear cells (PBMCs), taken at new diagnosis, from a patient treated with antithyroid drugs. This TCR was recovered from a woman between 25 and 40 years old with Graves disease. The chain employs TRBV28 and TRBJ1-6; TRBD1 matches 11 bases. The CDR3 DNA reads TGTGCCAGCAGTTCATCCGGGACAGGGGGAAGAAGTTCACCCCTCCACTTT. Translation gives CASSSSGTGGRSSPLHF.